This T cell receptor (beta chain) was identified in a study of spatial heterogeneity in lung cancer. Each CDR3 protein is one row after TCRdb ran MiXCR on the 5' RACE reads. The sample includes tens of thousands of distinct CDR3 sequences, 4% to 6% of them seen just once. The CDR3 totals 16 residues. CDR1 and CDR2 from the germline V gene are SGHTA and FQGNSA. V was shortened by 3 bases and J by 6 bases, with 21 bases between the two germline ends. Study-wide results and limits: At tumor resection, ubiquitous expanded TCRs were detected in blood more often than later.

Time point defined: sample taken at primary tumor resection. Sequencing of whole RNA from tumor, nontumor lung or frozen PBMC involved no sorting. There were 72 donors, all of them untreated patients with early-stage non-small cell lung cancer. This clonotype was seen many times. Antigen specificity is unknown. Source: PBMCs, taken at surgery. The sequence derives from a female donor with early-stage non-small cell lung cancer. The chain combines TRBV7-2 with TRBJ2-7, with D perhaps given as TRBD1 or TRBD2 (5 bases each). The CDR3: CASSFGWDHRSPEQYF. CDR3 DNA: TGTGCCAGCAGCTTTGGGTGGGACCATCGGTCTCCCGAGCAGTACTTC.